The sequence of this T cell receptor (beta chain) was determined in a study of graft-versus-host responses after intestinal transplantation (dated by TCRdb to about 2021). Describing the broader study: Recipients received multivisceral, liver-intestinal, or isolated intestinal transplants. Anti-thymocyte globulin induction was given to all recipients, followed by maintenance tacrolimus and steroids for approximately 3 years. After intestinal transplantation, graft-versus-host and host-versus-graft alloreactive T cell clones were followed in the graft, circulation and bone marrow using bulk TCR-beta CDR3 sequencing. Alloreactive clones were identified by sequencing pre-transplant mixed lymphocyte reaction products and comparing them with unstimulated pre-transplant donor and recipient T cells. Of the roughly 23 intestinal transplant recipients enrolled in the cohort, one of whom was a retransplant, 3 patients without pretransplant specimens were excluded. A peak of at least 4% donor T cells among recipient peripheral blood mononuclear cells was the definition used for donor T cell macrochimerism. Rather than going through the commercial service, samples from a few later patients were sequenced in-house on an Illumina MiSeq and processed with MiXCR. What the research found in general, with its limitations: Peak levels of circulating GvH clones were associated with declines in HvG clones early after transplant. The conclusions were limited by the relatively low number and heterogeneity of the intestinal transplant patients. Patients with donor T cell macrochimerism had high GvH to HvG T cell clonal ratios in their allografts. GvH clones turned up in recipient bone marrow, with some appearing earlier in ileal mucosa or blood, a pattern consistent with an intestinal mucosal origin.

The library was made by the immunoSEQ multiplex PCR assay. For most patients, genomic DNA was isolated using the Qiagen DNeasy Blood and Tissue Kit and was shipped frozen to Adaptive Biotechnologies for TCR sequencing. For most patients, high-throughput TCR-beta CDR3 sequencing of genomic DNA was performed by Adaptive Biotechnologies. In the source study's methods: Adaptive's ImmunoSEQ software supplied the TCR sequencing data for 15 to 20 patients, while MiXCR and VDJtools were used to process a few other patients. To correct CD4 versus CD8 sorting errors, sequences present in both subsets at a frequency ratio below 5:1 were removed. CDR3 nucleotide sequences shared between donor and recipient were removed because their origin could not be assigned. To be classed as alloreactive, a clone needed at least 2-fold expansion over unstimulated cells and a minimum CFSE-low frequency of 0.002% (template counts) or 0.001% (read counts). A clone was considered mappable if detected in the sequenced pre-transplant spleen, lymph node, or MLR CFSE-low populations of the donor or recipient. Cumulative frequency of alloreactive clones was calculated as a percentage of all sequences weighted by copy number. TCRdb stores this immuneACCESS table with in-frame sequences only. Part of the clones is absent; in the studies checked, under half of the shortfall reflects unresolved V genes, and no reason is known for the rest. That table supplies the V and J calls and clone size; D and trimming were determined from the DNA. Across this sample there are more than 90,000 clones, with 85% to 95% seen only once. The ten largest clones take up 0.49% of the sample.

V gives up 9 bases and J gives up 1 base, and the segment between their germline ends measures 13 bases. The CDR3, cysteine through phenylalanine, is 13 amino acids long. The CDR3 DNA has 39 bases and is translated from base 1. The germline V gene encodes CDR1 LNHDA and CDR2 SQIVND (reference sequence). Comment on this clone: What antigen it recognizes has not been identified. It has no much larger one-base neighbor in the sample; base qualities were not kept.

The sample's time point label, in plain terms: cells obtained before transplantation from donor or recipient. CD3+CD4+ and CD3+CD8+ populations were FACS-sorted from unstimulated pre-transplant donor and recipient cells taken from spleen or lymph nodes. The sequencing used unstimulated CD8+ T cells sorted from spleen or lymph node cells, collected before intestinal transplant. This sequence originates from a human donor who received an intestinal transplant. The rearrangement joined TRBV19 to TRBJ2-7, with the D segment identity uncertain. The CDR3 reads CARGASHSYEQYF. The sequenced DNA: TGTGCCAGGGGCGCATCTCATTCCTACGAGCAGTACTTC.